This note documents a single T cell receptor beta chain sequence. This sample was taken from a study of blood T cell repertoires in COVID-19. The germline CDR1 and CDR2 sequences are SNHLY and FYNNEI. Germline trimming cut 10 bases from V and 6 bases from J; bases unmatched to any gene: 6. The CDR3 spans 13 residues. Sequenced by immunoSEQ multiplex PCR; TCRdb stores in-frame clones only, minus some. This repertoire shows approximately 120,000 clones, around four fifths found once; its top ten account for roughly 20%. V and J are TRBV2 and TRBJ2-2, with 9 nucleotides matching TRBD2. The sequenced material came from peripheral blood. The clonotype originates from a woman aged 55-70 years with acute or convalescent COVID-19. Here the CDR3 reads CATREREAGELFF. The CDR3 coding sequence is TGTGCCACCCGCGAGCGGGAGGCCGGGGAGCTGTTTTTT.